This T cell receptor (beta chain) originates from a study of OX40 agonist ivuxolimab in advanced cancers. Describing the broader study: The costimulatory receptor OX40 (CD134) was targeted by ivuxolimab, a fully human IgG2 agonistic monoclonal antibody. Patients were allowed to have had prior anti-PD-1, anti-PD-L1 or anti-CTLA-4 therapy, and 30% to 40% of the dose-escalation patients had previously received checkpoint inhibitors. Of the approximately 50 dose-escalation patients, hepatocellular carcinoma was present in 19, melanoma in approximately 15, renal cell carcinoma in 9 and head and neck cancer in 9. The paper covers the monotherapy dose-escalation part of the phase I ivuxolimab trial, which included N ≈ 57 patients. A male proportion of 75% to 85% and a mean age of around 60 years, ranging from about 23 to 79, were recorded for the dose-escalation cohort. Intravenous ivuxolimab was administered to patients every 2 weeks at six dose levels: 0.01, 0.1, 0.3, 1.5, 3 and 10 mg/kg. Three dose-escalation patients achieved partial responses, one with hepatocellular carcinoma and two with cutaneous melanoma. The point of sequencing TCRbeta in the periphery was to test whether ivuxolimab changed TCR sequence diversity and drove clonal T-cell expansion. Paper-wide results and their limitations: Low levels of normalized T-cell clonal expansion were also seen in some nonresponding patients. After ivuxolimab, expanded clones were on average more numerous among CD8+ T cells than among CD4+ T cells. At doses of 0.1 to 3.0 mg/kg, clonal expansion of both CD4+ and CD8+ blood T cells was observed from baseline to week 6. Antigen specificity was not determined for the clonally expanded peripheral T cells. In the 0.1-3.0 mg/kg groups, partial responders were among the patients with the lowest normalized peripheral clonal expansion, particularly in CD8+ T cells.

Genomic DNA was isolated from the sorted cells so that the TCRbeta CDR3 region could be sequenced. The immunoSEQ Assay was used to sequence the TCRbeta CDR3 regions. TCRdb limited this immuneACCESS table to in-frame rearrangements with V and J called. A share of clones is missing; checked studies link under half to unresolved V genes, and the rest is unexplained. Within this sample are about 79,000 clones, with approximately 88% of them counted one time only. The biggest ten clones account for around 4.1% of the sample. Patients with autoimmune disease history or receiving systemic immunosuppression were excluded from the trial. Peripheral blood for TCR sequencing was collected from all dose cohorts at baseline, on cycle 4 day 1, and on cycle 7 day 1. The samples were drawn from a first-in-human, open-label, multicenter phase I dose-escalation trial of ivuxolimab. Adults with locally advanced or metastatic melanoma, renal cell carcinoma, hepatocellular carcinoma or head and neck squamous cell carcinoma were enrolled in the trial. Before TCR sequencing, CD4+ T cells and CD8+ T cells were sorted from peripheral blood as separate populations.

For this clone: Its antigen is unknown. Within one base of it there is no much larger clone, and no base qualities were kept.

The CDR3 measures 16 amino acids from cysteine to phenylalanine. Here the CDR3 DNA is all that survives: 48 bases in frame from base 1. At the junction V is shortened by 6 bases and J by 7 bases, with 19 bases in between. The germline V gene supplies CDR1 SNHLY and CDR2 FYNNEI. The sequences come from CD4+ or CD8+ T cells sorted from blood, collected in a trial of the OX40 agonist ivuxolimab. The receptor's source is an adult with an advanced solid tumor such as melanoma, head and neck, liver or kidney cancer. The rearranged chain carries TRBV2 and TRBJ1-6; TRBD1 is a weak D gene call, 5 bases matching. The encoded CDR3 is CASRADRTGGNSPLHF. DNA sequence: TGTGCCAGCAGGGCCGACAGAACAGGAGGCAATTCACCCCTCCACTTT.